This T cell receptor (beta chain) derives from a study of response to subunit inactivated influenza vaccine. General study points: After each seasonal influenza vaccination, few new T cells are recruited, the authors suggested.

The trim removed 5 bases at V and 4 bases at J, leaving 14 bases unmatched. The CDR3 is made up of 16 amino acids. The germline gives CDR1 MNHEY, CDR2 SVGEGT. This clonotype was seen a few times. Its antigen is still unknown. From the RT-PCR reads, TCRdb called clonotypes with MiXCR, one entry per CDR3 protein. The sample holds a few hundred thousand distinct CDR3 sequences, more than 9% seen once. The receptor was derived from a man in his fifties or sixties who received an inactivated influenza vaccine. This chain uses TRBV6-2 or TRBV6-3 with TRBJ2-7, with 7 bases aligning to TRBD1. This specimen consisted of non-naive T cells sorted from PBMCs, obtained about 14 days before vaccination. The CDR3 nucleotides are TGTGCCAGCAGTACCACCGGGACAGCCCTGGGGTACGAGCAGTACTTC. It encodes CASSTTGTALGYEQYF.